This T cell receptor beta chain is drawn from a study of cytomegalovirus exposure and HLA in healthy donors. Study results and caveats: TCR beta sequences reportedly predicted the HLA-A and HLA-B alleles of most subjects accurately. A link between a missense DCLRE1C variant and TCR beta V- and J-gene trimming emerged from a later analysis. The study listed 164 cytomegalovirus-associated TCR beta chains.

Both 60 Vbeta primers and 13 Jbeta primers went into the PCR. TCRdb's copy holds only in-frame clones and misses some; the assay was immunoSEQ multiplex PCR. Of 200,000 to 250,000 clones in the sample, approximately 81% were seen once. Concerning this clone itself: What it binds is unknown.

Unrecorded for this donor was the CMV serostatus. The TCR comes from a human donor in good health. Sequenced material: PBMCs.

DNA of the CDR3: TGCGCCAGCAGCCATGGAACAGGGGGCAGTCATGAAAAACTGTTTTTT. Its protein product is CASSHGTGGSHEKLFF. This chain uses TRBV4-1 with TRBJ1-4; 9 bases are shared with TRBD1. Germline trimming cut 3 bases from V and 6 bases from J; bases unmatched to any gene: 8. The CDR3 has 16 amino acids. The germline V gene has CDR1 MGHRA and CDR2 YSYEKL.